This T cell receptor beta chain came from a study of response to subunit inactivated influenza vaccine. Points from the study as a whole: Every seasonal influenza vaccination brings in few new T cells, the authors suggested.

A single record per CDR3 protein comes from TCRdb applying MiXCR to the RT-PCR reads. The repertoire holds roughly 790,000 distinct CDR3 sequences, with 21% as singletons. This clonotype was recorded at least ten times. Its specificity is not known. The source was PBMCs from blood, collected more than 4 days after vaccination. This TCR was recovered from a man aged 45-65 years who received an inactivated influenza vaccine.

CDR3 sequence (DNA): TGCAGCGTTGAAGTTCACGGAGAGACCCAGTACTTC. This sequence encodes CSVEVHGETQYF. The chain carries TRBV29-1 and TRBJ2-5; D call uncertain. V was shortened by 1 base and J by 4 bases, with 7 bases between the two germline ends. The CDR3 extends over 12 amino acids. The germline V gene has CDR1 SQVTM and CDR2 ANQGSEA.